Sequencing of this T cell receptor (beta chain) was carried out in a study of blood T cell repertoires in COVID-19. For the study at large: Donors in the United States, Italy and Spain gave samples during acute or convalescent COVID-19. PBMCs, B-cell-depleted T cells, or T cells provided the cDNA or gDNA that made up the material.

This clone occurred once. The trim removed 1 base at V and 0 bases at J, leaving 10 bases unmatched. The germline CDR1 and CDR2 sequences are LNHDA and SQIVND (reference sequence). The CDR3 is 18 amino acids. In the authors' methods: Researchers report that nucleated cell counts were estimated from reference gene primer amplification. The data were produced by immunoSEQ multiplex PCR, yet TCRdb's version contains in-frame clones alone and is incomplete. V and J calls plus clone size are reproduced from that table; the DNA served to infer D and trimming. Of 300,000 or so clones in the sample, around 87% were seen once.

Material: peripheral blood. The clonotype was recovered from a woman in her 50s who had recovered from COVID-19. The V call is TRBV19, the J call TRBJ1-1, with 8 bases fitting TRBD1. CDR3 sequence (DNA): TGTGCCAGTAGTATAGCACCAGGGACAGGATTGATGAACACTGAAGCTTTCTTT. It encodes CASSIAPGTGLMNTEAFF.